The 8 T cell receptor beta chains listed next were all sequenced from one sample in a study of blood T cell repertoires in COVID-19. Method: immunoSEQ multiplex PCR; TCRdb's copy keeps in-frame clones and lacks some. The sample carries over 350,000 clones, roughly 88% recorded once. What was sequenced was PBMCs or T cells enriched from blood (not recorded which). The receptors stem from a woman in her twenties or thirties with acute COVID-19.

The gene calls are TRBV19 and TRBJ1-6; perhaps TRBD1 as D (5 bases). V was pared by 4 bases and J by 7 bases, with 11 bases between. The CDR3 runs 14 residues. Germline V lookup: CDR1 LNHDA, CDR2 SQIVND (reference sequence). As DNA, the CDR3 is TGTGCCAGTAGTAAGGCAGGGAAGAATTCACCCCTCCACTTT. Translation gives CASSKAGKNSPLHF.

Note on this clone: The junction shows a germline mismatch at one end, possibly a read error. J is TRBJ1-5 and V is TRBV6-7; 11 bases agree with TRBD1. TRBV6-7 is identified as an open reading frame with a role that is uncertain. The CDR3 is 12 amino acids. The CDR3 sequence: CASSYSGTGGYF. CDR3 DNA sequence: TGTGCCAGCAGTTATTCCGGGACAGGGGGATATTTT.

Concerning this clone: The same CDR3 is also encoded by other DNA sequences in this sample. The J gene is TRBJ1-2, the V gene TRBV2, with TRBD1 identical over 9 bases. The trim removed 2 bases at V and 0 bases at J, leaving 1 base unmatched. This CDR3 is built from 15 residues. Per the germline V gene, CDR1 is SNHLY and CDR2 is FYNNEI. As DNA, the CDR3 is TGTGCCAGCAGTGAAAACAGGGGGCCTAACTATGGCTACACCTTC. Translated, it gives CASSENRGPNYGYTF.

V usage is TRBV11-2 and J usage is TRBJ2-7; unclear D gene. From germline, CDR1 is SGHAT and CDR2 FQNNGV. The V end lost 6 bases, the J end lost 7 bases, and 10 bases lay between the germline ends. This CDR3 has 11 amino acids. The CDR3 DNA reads TGTGCCAGCAGTTCCCACTGGGAGCAGTACTTC. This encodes CASSSHWEQYF.

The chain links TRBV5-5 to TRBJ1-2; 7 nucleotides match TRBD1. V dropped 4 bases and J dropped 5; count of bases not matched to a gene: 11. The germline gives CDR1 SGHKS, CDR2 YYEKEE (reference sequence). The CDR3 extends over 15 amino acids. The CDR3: CASSRNRGKSYGYTF. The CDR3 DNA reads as TGTGCCAGCAGCCGTAACAGGGGAAAGAGTTATGGCTACACCTTC.

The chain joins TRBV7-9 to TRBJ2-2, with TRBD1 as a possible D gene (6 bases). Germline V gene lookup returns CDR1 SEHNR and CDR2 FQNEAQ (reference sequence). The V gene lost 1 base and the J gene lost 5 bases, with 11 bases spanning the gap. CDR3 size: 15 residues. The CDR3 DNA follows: TGTGCCAGCAGCTTAGTGGACAGAGATACCGGGGAGCTGTTTTTT. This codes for CASSLVDRDTGELFF.

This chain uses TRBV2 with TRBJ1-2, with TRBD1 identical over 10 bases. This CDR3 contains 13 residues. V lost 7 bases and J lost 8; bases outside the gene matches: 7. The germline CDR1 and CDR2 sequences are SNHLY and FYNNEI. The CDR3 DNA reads TGTGCCAGCAACCGACAGGGGGCTGGAGGCTACACCTTC. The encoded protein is CASNRQGAGGYTF.

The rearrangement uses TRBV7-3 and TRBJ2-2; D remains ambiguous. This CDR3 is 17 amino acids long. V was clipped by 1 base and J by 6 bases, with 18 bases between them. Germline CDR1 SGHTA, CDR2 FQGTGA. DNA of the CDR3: TGTGCCAGCAGCTTAATAGTATTCAGGCCCACGTCCGGGGAGCTGTTTTTT. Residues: CASSLIVFRPTSGELFF. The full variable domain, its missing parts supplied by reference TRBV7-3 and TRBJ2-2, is GAGVSQTPSNKVTEKGKYVELRCDPISGHTALYWYRQSLGQGPEFLIYFQGTGAADDSGLPNDRFFAVRPEGSVSTLKIQRTERGDSAVYLCASSLIVFRPTSGELFFGEGSRLTVL.